The sequence of this T cell receptor (beta chain) was determined in a study of T cells of healthy individuals. The length of the CDR3 is 17 residues. Looked up from germline, CDR1 is SGHRS and CDR2 is YFSETQ. V was cut by 3 bases and J by 5 bases, with 18 bases left in between. This clonotype was found many times. TCRdb independently ran MiXCR on the 5' RACE reads; one entry per CDR3 protein. Found here are 55,000 to 65,000 distinct CDR3 sequences, 15% to 20% of them singletons; the top ten hold about 4.7%. The rearrangement uses TRBV5-1 and TRBJ1-6; no reliable D call. The source of this sequence is a human donor in good health. The CDR3 DNA reads TGCGCCAGCAGCTCGACTAGACAAAGTGGCGATAATTCACCCCTCCACTTT. The encoded protein is CASSSTRQSGDNSPLHF.